This T cell receptor (beta chain) came from a study of regulatory T cells in long-lasting Graves disease. A remark on this clonotype: A far larger clone is only one base removed, so a read error is likely.

To make TCR beta libraries, researchers used iRepertoire HTBI primers and Arm-PCR of CDR3 regions. TCRdb reprocessed the multiplex PCR reads with MiXCR, giving one entry per CDR3 protein. The table includes about 470,000 distinct CDR3 sequences, around 15% detected once. The germline gives CDR1 SGHAT, CDR2 FQDESV (reference sequence). CDR3 length equals 13 residues. With 5 bases removed from V and 9 bases from J, the gap between germline ends came to 17 bases. The time point here: newly diagnosed GD, antithyroid drugs for less than 3 months. Construction of the TCR library relied on RNA isolated from PBMCs. This same sample was also part of a study on T cells in Graves' hyperthyroidism and ophthalmopathy.

The input for sequencing was peripheral blood mononuclear cells (PBMCs), taken at new diagnosis, from a patient treated with antithyroid drugs. V usage is TRBV11-1 and J usage is TRBJ2-7, with D tentatively TRBD1 (5 bases). This TCR was sampled from a middle-aged man with Graves disease. CDR3 sequence (DNA): TGTGCCAGCAGCCGGTGGGGCAGTGAGGTGCAGTACTTC. It specifies CASSRWGSEVQYF.